The 32 T cell receptor beta chains in this list originate from one sample, sequenced in a study of Graves' ophthalmopathy and Graves' hyperthyroidism. RNA transcripts provided the template for amplifying TCR beta CDR3 regions. HTBI-primed first-round RT-PCR preceded second-round multiplex PCR. TCRdb itself ran the multiplex PCR reads through MiXCR, one entry per CDR3 protein. The sample yields roughly 500,000 distinct CDR3 sequences, 13% to 15% seen once. Sequences were obtained from blood. The receptors were sampled from a young woman with Graves' ophthalmopathy.

This clonotype was counted ten times or more. The chain has TRBV3-1 and TRBJ2-7; no clear D. Germline V gene sequence: CDR1 LGHDT, CDR2 YNNKEL (reference sequence). The CDR3 is 12 amino acids. V lost 0 bases and J lost 8, with 8 bases in between. CDR3 protein: CASSQDVSQQYF. CDR3 DNA sequence: TGTGCCAGCAGCCAAGACGTTAGTCAGCAGTACTTC.

Concerning this clonotype itself: A much more abundant neighbour one base away suggests this may be a read error. V usage is TRBV12-3 or TRBV12-4 and J usage is TRBJ1-1; no reliable D call. This CDR3 spans 14 amino acids. Trimming left V 8 bases short and J 0 bases short, with 13 bases between. CDR3 sequence reads: CASCESTVNTEAFF. The CDR3 DNA reads as TGTGCCAGCTGTGAATCAACGGTGAACACTGAAGCTTTCTTT.

The rearrangement links TRBV6-5 to TRBJ2-7, with 7 bases aligning to TRBD1. Germline-derived CDR1 and CDR2 are MNHEY and SVGAGI. V lost 6 bases and J lost 4; bases outside the gene matches: 15. The CDR3 length is 16 residues. This chain's CDR3 is CASSYDAPGQSYEQYF. CDR3 DNA sequence: TGTGCCAGCAGCTATGACGCACCGGGACAGAGTTACGAGCAGTACTTC.

This clonotype was recorded at least ten times. J is TRBJ1-2 and V is TRBV7-8; D possibly corresponds to TRBD1 (5 bases). CDR3 size: 14 residues. Germline V lookup: CDR1 SGHVS, CDR2 FQNEAQ. V was pared by 1 base and J by 8 bases, with 14 bases between. CDR3 coding DNA: TGTGCCAGCAGCTTAGAGTCAGGGCATCGCGGCTACACCTTC. Translation gives CASSLESGHRGYTF.

CDR3 sequence reads: CASSQDGQASNSPLHF. As DNA, the CDR3 is TGCGCCAGCAGCCAAGACGGACAGGCTAGTAATTCACCCCTCCACTTT. The rearrangement joins TRBV4-1 to TRBJ1-6, with 7 positions matching TRBD1. The CDR3 sequence is 16 residues long. V shed 0 bases and J 6 bases; nucleotides not matched to a gene: 5. Germline assignment: CDR1 MGHRA and CDR2 YSYEKL.

This clonotype was seen at least ten times. The J gene is TRBJ2-5, the V gene TRBV19; D is ambiguous. V was shortened by 7 bases and J by 1 base, with 13 bases between the two germline ends. CDR1 and CDR2 (germline): LNHDA, SQIVND (reference sequence). This CDR3 is built from 14 residues. The CDR3 coding sequence is TGTGCCAGTACTCGGCTTTACGGCCAAGAGACCCAGTACTTC. Protein product: CASTRLYGQETQYF.

The sample holds many counts of this clonotype. This chain connects TRBV12-3 or TRBV12-4 to TRBJ1-5; D is unresolved. This CDR3 region has 16 residues. The germline V and J ends were trimmed by 3 bases and 0 bases, with 12 bases remaining between them. The CDR3 DNA sequence: TGTGCCAGCAGTTTCGGATGGCAGGCTAGCAATCAGCCCCAGCATTTT. Amino acids: CASSFGWQASNQPQHF.

The J gene is TRBJ1-1, the V gene TRBV19, with 7 bases fitting TRBD1. V lost 5 bases, J lost 4 bases, and 16 bases stayed unmatched. CDR3 length equals 17 residues. CDR1 and CDR2 from the germline V gene are LNHDA and SQIVND (reference sequence). The CDR3 sequence: CASSSRTGGTWRTEAFF. CDR3 bases: TGTGCCAGTAGTTCTCGGACAGGTGGGACTTGGCGCACTGAAGCTTTCTTT.

This clonotype was detected only a few times. The V and J genes are TRBV7-9 and TRBJ2-7; 9 nucleotides align to TRBD2. The ends lost 1 base at V and 6 bases at J; junction bases unmatched: 4. Germline V gene data show CDR1 as SEHNR and CDR2 as FQNEAQ (reference sequence). The length of the CDR3 is 14 residues. The CDR3, as DNA: TGTGCCAGCAGCTTAGTAGCGGGAGCCCCCGAGCAGTACTTC. Encoded protein: CASSLVAGAPEQYF. Full variable domain (outside the CDR3, taken from reference TRBV7-9 and TRBJ2-7): DTGVSQNPRHKITKRGQNVTFRCDPISEHNRLYWYRQTLGQGPEFLTYFQNEAQLEKSRLLSDRFSAERPKGSFSTLEIQRTEQGDSAMYLCASSLVAGAPEQYFGPGTRLTVT.

This clonotype has a count of ten or more. V and J are TRBV15 and TRBJ1-5, with a tentative D call TRBD1 (5 bases). Per germline, CDR1 LNHNV and CDR2 YYDKDF (reference sequence). CDR3 length equals 16 residues. V was pared by 5 bases and J by 1 base, with 15 bases between. The CDR3 loop is CATSPTGGKSNQPQHF. As DNA, the CDR3 is TGTGCCACCAGCCCGACCGGGGGAAAGAGCAATCAGCCCCAGCATTTT. Variable domain in full (rest from reference TRBV15 and TRBJ1-5): DAMVIQNPRYQVTQFGKPVTLSCSQTLNHNVMYWYQQKSSQAPKLLFHYYDKDFNNEADTPDNFQSRRPNTSFCFLDIRSPGLGDTAMYLCATSPTGGKSNQPQHFGDGTRLSIL.

For this clonotype: The junction differs from germline at one of its ends, possibly a read error. The J gene is TRBJ2-7, the V gene TRBV30; D not certain. CDR1 GTSNPN and CDR2 SVGIG come from the germline V gene (reference sequence). The length of the CDR3 is 12 residues. CDR3 DNA sequence: TGTGCCTGGAGTGTAGTATCCTACGAGCAGTGCTTC. Protein: CAWSVVSYEQCF.

V and J are TRBV3-1 and TRBJ1-1, with D tentatively TRBD1 (5 bases). The germline V gene encodes CDR1 LGHDT and CDR2 YNNKEL (reference sequence). The CDR3 length is 20 residues. The germline V and J ends were trimmed by 4 bases and 3 bases, with 30 bases remaining between them. CDR3 in amino acids: CASSPQPRDLFTPVDTEAFF. The CDR3 coding sequence is TGTGCCAGCAGCCCCCAACCTCGGGACCTGTTTACCCCAGTGGACACTGAAGCTTTCTTT.

The V gene is TRBV30, the J gene TRBJ1-3; the D is unclear. Germline V CDR1 and CDR2: GTSNPN, SVGIG (reference sequence). The V end was cut by 2 bases, the J end by 0 bases, with 8 bases between. The CDR3 loop spans 14 amino acids. The CDR3 DNA follows: TGTGCCTGGAGTCGGACGGGCTCTGGAAACACCATATATTTT. Translated, it gives CAWSRTGSGNTIYF.

This clonotype has a count of ten or more. The chain uses TRBV28 and TRBJ1-5; tentative D call: TRBD1 (6 bases). V lost 8 bases and J lost 6, with 17 bases in between. The V gene's germline CDR1 is MDHEN and CDR2 SYDVKM. The CDR3 contains 14 residues. The CDR3 loop is CASRLGGTGQPQHF. Here the CDR3 DNA reads TGTGCCAGCCGGTTGGGGGGCACGGGTCAGCCCCAGCATTTT.

V usage is TRBV5-1 and J usage is TRBJ2-7; the match to TRBD1 covers 7 bases. This CDR3 comprises 14 residues. Germline V gives CDR1 SGHRS, CDR2 YFSETQ. Germline trimming cut 5 bases from V and 7 bases from J; bases unmatched to any gene: 12. CDR3 residues: CASRLLPGQREQYF. CDR3 nucleotide sequence: TGCGCCAGCAGATTACTACCGGGACAGAGGGAGCAGTACTTC.

This clonotype has a handful of counts. The rearrangement uses TRBV20-1 and TRBJ2-5, with 11 bases that match TRBD2. Germline V gene data show CDR1 as DFQATT and CDR2 as SNEGSKA (reference sequence). The length of the CDR3 is 15 residues. The J segment lost 5 bases and the V segment lost 4 bases, leaving 9 bases of the junction unmatched. CDR3 coding DNA: TGCAGTGCTAAGCTAGCGGGAGGACCGGGGGAGACCCAGTACTTC. Protein: CSAKLAGGPGETQYF.

This chain uses TRBV6-5 with TRBJ1-1; D is uncertain. The CDR3 has 14 residues. V lost 0 bases and J lost 4, with 9 bases in between. The germline V gene encodes CDR1 MNHEY and CDR2 SVGAGI. The CDR3 here is CASSYSGWGTEAFF. In DNA form, the CDR3 reads TGTGCCAGCAGTTACTCTGGATGGGGCACTGAAGCTTTCTTT.

In this sample, this clonotype turned up many times. J is TRBJ2-5 and V is TRBV20-1; D unresolved. CDR3 size: 13 residues. CDR1 DFQATT and CDR2 SNEGSKA come from the germline V gene (reference sequence). Trimming removed 1 base at V and 0 bases at J, with 6 bases between. CDR3 bases: TGCAGTGCTAGAGGCCTGTACCAAGAGACCCAGTACTTC. This sequence encodes CSARGLYQETQYF.

This clonotype was recorded many times. This sequence joins TRBV28 and TRBJ1-2; TRBD1 matches 7 bases. The CDR3 has 17 amino acids. The V segment lost 10 bases and the J segment 0 bases; nucleotides outside the gene matches: 17. The germline V gene encodes CDR1 MDHEN and CDR2 SYDVKM. The CDR3 nucleotides are TGTGCCACCTCCCTTTCGAACTTGGGACAGACTAACTATGGCTACACCTTC. Translated, it gives CATSLSNLGQTNYGYTF.

This clonotype was detected only a few times. The chain carries TRBV11-2 and TRBJ1-2, with D possibly TRBD1 on 6 matching bases. Deletions cut 2 bases from V and 2 bases from J, with 18 bases between. This CDR3 is built from 17 residues. Germline-derived CDR1 and CDR2 are SGHAT and FQNNGV. The CDR3 sequence: CASSLIQGVTFNYGYTF. Here the CDR3 DNA reads TGTGCCAGCAGCTTAATACAGGGAGTAACTTTCAACTATGGCTACACCTTC. Looking up the rest from reference TRBV11-2 and TRBJ1-2 gives the full variable domain: EAGVAQSPRYKIIEKRQSVAFWCNPISGHATLYWYQQILGQGPKLLIQFQNNGVVDDSQLPKDRFSAERLKGVDSTLKIQPAKLEDSAVYLCASSLIQGVTFNYGYTFGSGTRLTVV.

Ten or more counts support this clonotype. The genes are TRBV19 and TRBJ2-2; D is unclear. Germline CDR1 LNHDA, CDR2 SQIVND (reference sequence). V lost 0 bases and J 5 bases, leaving 7 bases between the germline ends. This CDR3 contains 14 residues. CDR3 amino acids: CASSIDGQTGELFF. DNA of the CDR3: TGTGCCAGTAGTATAGATGGCCAGACCGGGGAGCTGTTTTTT.

The sample holds many counts of this clonotype. The CDR3 loop is CASSLGQGLVTEAFF. CDR3 DNA: TGCGCCAGCAGCTTGGGACAGGGTTTGGTCACTGAAGCTTTCTTT. This chain links TRBV5-1 with TRBJ1-1; 7 bases align to TRBD1. The CDR3 covers 15 residues. The V gene's germline CDR1 is SGHRS and CDR2 YFSETQ. V shed 0 bases, J shed 4 bases, and the junction held 6 bases outside the gene matches.

The rearrangement joins TRBV6-2 or TRBV6-3 to TRBJ1-1, with no clear D. CDR1 and CDR2 from the germline V gene are MNHEY and SVGEGT. CDR3 size: 14 residues. Trimming cost V 2 bases and J 1 base, with 8 bases left between them. CDR3 region: CASSYGAANTEAFF. CDR3 in DNA: TGTGCCAGCAGTTACGGCGCCGCGAACACTGAAGCTTTCTTT.

V and J are TRBV30 and TRBJ2-2; D not certain. Trimming cost V 4 bases and J 5 bases, with 14 bases left between them. Germline values: CDR1 GTSNPN, CDR2 SVGIG (reference sequence). The CDR3 totals 14 residues. CDR3 sequence: CAWTPRLGTGELFF. CDR3 nucleotide sequence: TGTGCCTGGACTCCTAGATTGGGTACCGGGGAGCTGTTTTTT.

This clonotype was seen ten or more times. V is TRBV5-1 and J is TRBJ2-7, with D unclear. The V and J ends lost 4 bases and 2 bases respectively, with 13 bases between them. The CDR3 covers 14 residues. Germline V gives CDR1 SGHRS, CDR2 YFSETQ. The CDR3 nucleotides are TGCGCCAGCAGCCTTACCGGGCCAACCTACGAGCAGTACTTC. Translation gives CASSLTGPTYEQYF.

Ten or more counts support this clonotype. J is TRBJ1-3 and V is TRBV6-5; tentatively, D is TRBD1 (5 bases). Trimming left V 2 bases short and J 3 bases short, with 17 bases between. Per the germline V gene, CDR1 is MNHEY and CDR2 is SVGAGI. The length of the CDR3 is 17 residues. CDR3: CASSYTTRGAGGNTIYF. Here the CDR3 DNA reads TGTGCCAGCAGTTACACTACTCGAGGGGCGGGTGGAAACACCATATATTTT.

This clonotype was counted at least ten times. The V call is TRBV2, the J call TRBJ1-5, with D perhaps TRBD1 (6 bases). Trimming shortened V by 6 bases and J by 0 bases, and 12 bases separated the two germline ends. The CDR3 has 15 amino acids. The germline CDR1 and CDR2 sequences are SNHLY and FYNNEI. This CDR3 reads CASRGRTASNQPQHF. The CDR3 DNA is TGTGCCAGCAGGGGGAGGACAGCTAGCAATCAGCCCCAGCATTTT.

This clonotype was picked up many times. V is TRBV27 and J is TRBJ2-5, with TRBD2 matching over 11 bases. The CDR3 runs to 15 residues. With 5 bases clipped from V and 1 base from J, the junction kept 3 bases outside the gene matches. The germline CDR1 and CDR2 sequences are MNHEY and SMNVEV (reference sequence). CDR3 region: CASSGSGGAQETQYF. The DNA of the CDR3 is TGTGCCAGCAGTGGTAGCGGGGGGGCCCAAGAGACCCAGTACTTC.

The table lists this clonotype with many counts. The chain links TRBV6-5 to TRBJ1-2, with no clear D. The CDR3 is made up of 14 amino acids. Trimming removed 5 bases from V and 7 bases from J, with 17 bases in between. Per germline, CDR1 MNHEY and CDR2 SVGAGI. In DNA, the CDR3 is TGTGCCAGCAGTCTCACCCAATCGGAGGTTGGCTACACCTTC. Encoded protein: CASSLTQSEVGYTF.

This clonotype came up many times. The CDR3 region has the DNA TGTGCCAGCAGTTTACGCCTTTCGAACACTGAAGCTTTCTTT. This codes for CASSLRLSNTEAFF. The chain is built from TRBV27 and TRBJ1-1, with D unresolved. CDR1 is MNHEY and CDR2 is SMNVEV in the germline V gene (reference sequence). V lost 2 bases to trimming and J lost 1 base, with 8 bases between them. This CDR3 contains 14 residues.

Ten or more counts support this clonotype. The chain carries TRBV7-9 and TRBJ1-6; 12 bases agree with TRBD1. V trimming: 4 bases; J trimming: 7 bases; junction bases outside the gene matches: 5. The CDR3 extends over 16 amino acids. CDR1 SEHNR and CDR2 FQNEAQ come from the germline V gene (reference sequence). DNA of the CDR3: TGTGCCAGCAGCTGGGGGACAGGGGGCAGGAATTCACCCCTCCACTTT. Translation: CASSWGTGGRNSPLHF.

This clonotype has ten or more counts. The chain joins TRBV30 to TRBJ2-7; maybe TRBD2 (6 bases). V lost 2 bases, J lost 3 bases, and 8 bases lay in between. The CDR3 runs 12 residues. Germline loops: CDR1 GTSNPN, CDR2 SVGIG (reference sequence). The CDR3 DNA follows: TGTGCCTGGAGTAGCGGGTTCTACGAGCAGTACTTC. Protein product: CAWSSGFYEQYF.